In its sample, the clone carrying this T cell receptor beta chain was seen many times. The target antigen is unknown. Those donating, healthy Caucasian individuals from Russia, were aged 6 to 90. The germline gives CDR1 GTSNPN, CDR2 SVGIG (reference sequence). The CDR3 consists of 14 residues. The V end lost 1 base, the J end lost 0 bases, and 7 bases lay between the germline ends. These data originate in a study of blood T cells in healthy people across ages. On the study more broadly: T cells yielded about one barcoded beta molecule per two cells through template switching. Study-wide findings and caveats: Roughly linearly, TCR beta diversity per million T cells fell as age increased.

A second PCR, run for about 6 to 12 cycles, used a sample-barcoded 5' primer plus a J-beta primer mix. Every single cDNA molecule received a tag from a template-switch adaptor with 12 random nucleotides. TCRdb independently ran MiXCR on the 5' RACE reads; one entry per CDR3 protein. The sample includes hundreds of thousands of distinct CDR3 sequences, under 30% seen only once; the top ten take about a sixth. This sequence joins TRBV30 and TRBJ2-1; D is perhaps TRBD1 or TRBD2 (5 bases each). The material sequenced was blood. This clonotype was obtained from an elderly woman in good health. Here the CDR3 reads CAWSGGSSYNEQFF. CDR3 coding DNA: TGTGCCTGGAGTGGGGGGAGCTCCTACAATGAGCAGTTCTTC.